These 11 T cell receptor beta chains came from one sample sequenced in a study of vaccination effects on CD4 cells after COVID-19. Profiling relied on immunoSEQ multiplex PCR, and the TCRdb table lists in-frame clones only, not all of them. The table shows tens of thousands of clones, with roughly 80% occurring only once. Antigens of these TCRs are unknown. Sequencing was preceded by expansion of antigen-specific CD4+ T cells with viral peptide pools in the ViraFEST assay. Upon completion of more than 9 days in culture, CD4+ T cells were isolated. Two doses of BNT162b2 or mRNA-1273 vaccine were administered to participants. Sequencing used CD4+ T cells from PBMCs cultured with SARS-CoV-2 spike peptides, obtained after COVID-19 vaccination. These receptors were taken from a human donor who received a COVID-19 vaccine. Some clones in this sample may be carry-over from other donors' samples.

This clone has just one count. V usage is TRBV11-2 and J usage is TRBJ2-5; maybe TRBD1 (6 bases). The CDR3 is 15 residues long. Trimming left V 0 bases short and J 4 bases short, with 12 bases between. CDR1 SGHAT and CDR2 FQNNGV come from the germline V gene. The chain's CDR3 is CASSLEAAGAETQYF. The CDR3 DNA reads TGTGCCAGCAGCTTAGAGGCGGCAGGGGCAGAGACCCAGTACTTC. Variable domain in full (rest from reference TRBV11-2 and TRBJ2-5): EAGVAQSPRYKIIEKRQSVAFWCNPISGHATLYWYQQILGQGPKLLIQFQNNGVVDDSQLPKDRFSAERLKGVDSTLKIQPAKLEDSAVYLCASSLEAAGAETQYFGPGTRLLVL.

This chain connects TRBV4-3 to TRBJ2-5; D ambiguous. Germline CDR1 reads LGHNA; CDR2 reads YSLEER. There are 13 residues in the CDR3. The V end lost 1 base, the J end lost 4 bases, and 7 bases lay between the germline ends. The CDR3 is CASSQATGETQYF. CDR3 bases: TGCGCCAGCAGCCAAGCTACGGGAGAGACCCAGTACTTC.

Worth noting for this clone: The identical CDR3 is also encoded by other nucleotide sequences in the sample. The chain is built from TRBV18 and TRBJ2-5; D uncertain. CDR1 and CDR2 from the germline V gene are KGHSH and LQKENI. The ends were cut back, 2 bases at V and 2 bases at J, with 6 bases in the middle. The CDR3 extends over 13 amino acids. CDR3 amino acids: CASSPNRQETQYF. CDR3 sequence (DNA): TGTGCCAGCTCACCAAACCGTCAAGAGACCCAGTACTTC.

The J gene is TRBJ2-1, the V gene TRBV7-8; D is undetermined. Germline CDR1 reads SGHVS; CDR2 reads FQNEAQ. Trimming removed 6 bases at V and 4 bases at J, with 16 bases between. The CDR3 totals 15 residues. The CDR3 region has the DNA TGTGCCAGCAGAGCAGACATCCTGTCTTACAATGAGCAGTTCTTC. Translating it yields CASRADILSYNEQFF.

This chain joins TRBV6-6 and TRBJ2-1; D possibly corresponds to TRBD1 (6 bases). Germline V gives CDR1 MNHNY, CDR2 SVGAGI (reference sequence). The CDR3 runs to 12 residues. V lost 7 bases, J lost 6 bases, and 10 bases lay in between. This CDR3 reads CASTQGRNEQFF. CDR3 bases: TGTGCCAGCACCCAGGGGCGCAATGAGCAGTTCTTC.

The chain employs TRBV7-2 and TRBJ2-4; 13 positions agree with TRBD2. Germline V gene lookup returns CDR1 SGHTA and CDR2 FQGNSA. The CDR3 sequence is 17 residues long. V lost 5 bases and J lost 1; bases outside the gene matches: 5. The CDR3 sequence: CASSGTSGGAAKNIQYF. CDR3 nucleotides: TGTGCCAGCAGCGGTACTAGCGGGGGGGCGGCCAAAAACATTCAGTACTTC.

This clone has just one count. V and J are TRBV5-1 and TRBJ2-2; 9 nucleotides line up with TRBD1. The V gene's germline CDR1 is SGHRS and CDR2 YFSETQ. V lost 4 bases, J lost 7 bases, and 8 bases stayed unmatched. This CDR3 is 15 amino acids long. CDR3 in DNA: TGCGCCAGCAGCCTCAACAGGGGGCCGAACGGGGAGCTGTTTTTT. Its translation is CASSLNRGPNGELFF.

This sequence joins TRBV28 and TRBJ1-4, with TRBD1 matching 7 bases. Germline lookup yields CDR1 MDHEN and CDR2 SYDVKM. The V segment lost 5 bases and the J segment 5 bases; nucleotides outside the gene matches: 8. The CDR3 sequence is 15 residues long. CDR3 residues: CASSPRGQPNEKLFF. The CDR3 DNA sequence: TGTGCCAGCAGTCCCAGGGGACAGCCCAATGAAAAACTGTTTTTT.

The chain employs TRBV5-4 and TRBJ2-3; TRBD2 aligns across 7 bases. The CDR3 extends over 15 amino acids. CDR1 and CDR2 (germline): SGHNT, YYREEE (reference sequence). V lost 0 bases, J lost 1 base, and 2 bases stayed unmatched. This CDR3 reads CASSLASGGTDTQYF. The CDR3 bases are TGTGCCAGCAGCTTGGCCAGCGGGGGCACAGATACGCAGTATTTT.

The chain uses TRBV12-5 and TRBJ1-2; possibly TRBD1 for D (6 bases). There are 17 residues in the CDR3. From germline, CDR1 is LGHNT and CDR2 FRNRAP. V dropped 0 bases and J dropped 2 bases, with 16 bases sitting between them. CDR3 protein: CASGLVMPGEENYGYTF. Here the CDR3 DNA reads TGTGCTAGTGGTTTGGTTATGCCAGGGGAGGAAAACTATGGCTACACCTTC.

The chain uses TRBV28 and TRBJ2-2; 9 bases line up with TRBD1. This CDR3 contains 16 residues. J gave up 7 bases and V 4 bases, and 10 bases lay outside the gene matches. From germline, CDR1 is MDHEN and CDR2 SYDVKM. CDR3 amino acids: CASSSSGTGYYGELFF. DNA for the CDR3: TGTGCCAGCAGTTCATCCGGGACAGGGTATTACGGGGAGCTGTTTTTT.